The 32 T cell receptor beta chains given below trace back to one sample, sequenced in a study of T cell repertoires in cytomegalovirus infection (dated by TCRdb to about 2019). Instrument used: Illumina HiSeq 1500. Using fastp trimming at Q25 and MiXCR clonotype assembly, TCRdb reanalyzed the public sequencing data and kept in-frame beta chains. Rows with a matching CDR3 protein are joined into one entry that keeps the most common DNA and genes. The sample has around 130,000 distinct CDR3 sequences on record, roughly 9% of them singletons. Around 10% of the sample is taken by the ten largest. Sequencing input: PBMCs. Source of these receptors: a human donor in good health (CMV status not recorded). Some clones in this sample may be carry-over from other donors' samples.

The chain joins TRBV5-4 to TRBJ2-3, with unresolved D. Germline V gives CDR1 SGHNT, CDR2 YYREEE (reference sequence). V was cut by 0 bases and J by 4 bases, with 6 bases left in between. CDR3 length: 13 amino acids. In DNA, the CDR3 is TGTGCCAGCAGCTTGGATCGGTCAGATACGCAGTATTTT. As protein: CASSLDRSDTQYF.

This clonotype was seen ten or more times. The chain is built from TRBV28 and TRBJ2-7, with D perhaps TRBD2 (5 bases). The CDR3 runs to 14 residues. CDR1 and CDR2 from the germline V gene are MDHEN and SYDVKM. Trimming pared 6 bases from V and 6 bases from J, leaving 18 bases between. CDR3 sequence: CASSPPPGRGEQYF. Written as DNA, the CDR3 is TGTGCCAGCAGCCCCCCACCAGGTCGGGGCGAGCAGTACTTC.

The chain carries TRBV20-1 and TRBJ2-4, with D perhaps TRBD2 (7 bases). The CDR3 is 15 residues long. Germline V CDR1 and CDR2: DFQATT, SNEGSKA (reference sequence). The V end lost 3 bases, the J end lost 6 bases, and 18 bases lay between the germline ends. The CDR3, as DNA: TGCAGTGCTAGGGGCTCCGGGGGGCGCGGAAACATTCAGTACTTC. It yields the protein CSARGSGGRGNIQYF.

There are a few counts of this clonotype. This chain joins TRBV14 and TRBJ2-1; no clear D. The V end was cut by 5 bases, the J end by 5 bases, with 10 bases between. The CDR3 sequence is 13 residues long. Germline assignment: CDR1 SGHDN and CDR2 FVKESK. CDR3 region: CASSARPNNEQFF. The CDR3 DNA is TGTGCCAGCAGCGCCCGGCCCAACAATGAGCAGTTCTTC.

This clonotype was counted a few times. The V and J genes are TRBV2 and TRBJ2-5; 8 bases align to TRBD2. Trimming cost V 3 bases and J 5 bases; bases outside gene matches: 8. This CDR3 comprises 15 residues. Germline V gives CDR1 SNHLY, CDR2 FYNNEI. The CDR3 DNA is TGTGCCAGCAGTGATCCCAGCGGGACTAGGGAGACCCAGTACTTC. Translated: CASSDPSGTRETQYF.

This clonotype was observed at least ten times. This chain connects TRBV7-2 to TRBJ1-5; maybe TRBD1 (6 bases). This CDR3 is built from 13 residues. Germline V lookup: CDR1 SGHTA, CDR2 FQGNSA. V was clipped by 7 bases and J by 7 bases, with 14 bases between them. The CDR3 DNA follows: TGTGCCAGCACCCAGGGGAGAGGGCAGCCCCAGCATTTT. Translating it yields CASTQGRGQPQHF. Based on the CDR3 plus reference TRBV7-2 and TRBJ1-5, the full variable domain is GAGVSQSPSNKVTEKGKDVELRCDPISGHTALYWYRQSLGQGLEFLIYFQGNSAPDKSGLPSDRFSAERTGGSVSTLTIQRTQQEDSAVYLCASTQGRGQPQHFGDGTRLSIL.

This clonotype was counted ten times or more. The chain links TRBV28 to TRBJ1-1; no clear D. CDR3 length: 13 amino acids. The ends were cut back, 7 bases at V and 3 bases at J, with 12 bases in the middle. Germline lookup yields CDR1 MDHEN and CDR2 SYDVKM. CDR3 sequence reads: CASKAGKYTEAFF. Written as DNA, the CDR3 is TGTGCCAGCAAGGCGGGGAAGTACACTGAAGCTTTCTTT.

The J gene is TRBJ1-5, the V gene TRBV5-6, with D possibly matching TRBD1 (5 bases). Germline lookup yields CDR1 SGHDT and CDR2 YYEEEE. The V end was cut by 4 bases, the J end by 4 bases, with 9 bases between. The CDR3 is 13 amino acids. The CDR3 sequence: CASSRDLNQPQHF. In nucleotides, the CDR3 is TGTGCCAGCAGCCGGGACCTAAATCAGCCCCAGCATTTT.

Many counts were recorded for this clonotype. The V gene is TRBV7-9, the J gene TRBJ2-2; D gene ambiguous. Trimming removed 5 bases at V and 5 bases at J, with 15 bases between. This CDR3 region has 15 residues. The germline gives CDR1 SEHNR, CDR2 FQNEAQ (reference sequence). The CDR3 is CASSPLDLTTGELFF. The CDR3 DNA sequence: TGTGCCAGCAGCCCGCTGGACCTAACGACCGGGGAGCTGTTTTTT. The full variable domain, rest sourced from reference TRBV7-9 and TRBJ2-2, is DTGVSQNPRHKITKRGQNVTFRCDPISEHNRLYWYRQTLGQGPEFLTYFQNEAQLEKSRLLSDRFSAERPKGSFSTLEIQRTEQGDSAMYLCASSPLDLTTGELFFGEGSRLTVL.

This clonotype was recorded a few times. This chain connects TRBV20-1 to TRBJ2-3; D is undetermined. Trimming cost V 1 base and J 1 base, with 9 bases left between them. CDR3 length equals 14 residues. The germline V gene has CDR1 DFQATT and CDR2 SNEGSKA (reference sequence). CDR3 sequence reads: CSARVPAGTDTQYF. The CDR3 DNA sequence: TGCAGTGCTAGAGTCCCCGCCGGCACAGATACGCAGTATTTT.

This clonotype was counted between two and nine times. The chain is built from TRBV20-1 and TRBJ2-5, with TRBD2 identical over 8 bases. The germline V gene has CDR1 DFQATT and CDR2 SNEGSKA (reference sequence). The CDR3 runs to 16 residues. The ends lost 0 bases at V and 6 bases at J; junction bases unmatched: 12. This CDR3 is CSARDRGSGVLQTQYF. CDR3 nucleotide sequence: TGCAGTGCTAGAGATCGGGGTAGCGGGGTCTTGCAGACCCAGTACTTC.

This clonotype was seen ten or more times. V and J are TRBV7-9 and TRBJ2-1; 7 bases are a match to TRBD2. Germline CDR1 and CDR2: SEHNR and FQNEAQ (reference sequence). Trimming took 4 bases from V and 5 from J; bases not matched to a gene: 14. This CDR3 is 17 amino acids long. CDR3 sequence reads: CASSWGLGLTGNNEQFF. CDR3 nucleotides: TGTGCCAGCAGCTGGGGACTGGGACTAACTGGGAACAATGAGCAGTTCTTC.

This clonotype was seen many times. This rearrangement joins TRBV14 to TRBJ2-1, with D uncertain. Looked up from germline, CDR1 is SGHDN and CDR2 is FVKESK. V was shortened by 1 base and J by 10 bases, with 8 bases between the two germline ends. CDR3 length: 12 residues. This CDR3 reads CASSQARWEQFF. The CDR3 DNA is TGTGCCAGCAGCCAAGCCAGGTGGGAGCAGTTCTTC.

This clonotype was recorded many times. This sequence joins TRBV7-2 and TRBJ1-2, with D maybe TRBD1 (5 bases). Germline V gene lookup returns CDR1 SGHTA and CDR2 FQGNSA. The CDR3 runs 13 residues. V was clipped by 2 bases and J by 2 bases, with 6 bases between them. The CDR3 DNA sequence: TGTGCCAGCAGCTTAAGACAGAACTATGGCTACACCTTC. Amino acid sequence: CASSLRQNYGYTF. The full variable domain, with the rest looked up from reference TRBV7-2 and TRBJ1-2, is GAGVSQSPSNKVTEKGKDVELRCDPISGHTALYWYRQSLGQGLEFLIYFQGNSAPDKSGLPSDRFSAERTGGSVSTLTIQRTQQEDSAVYLCASSLRQNYGYTFGSGTRLTVV.

The chain combines TRBV6-6 with TRBJ1-3; TRBD1 is a possible D gene (5 bases). CDR1 and CDR2 (germline): MNHNY, SVGAGI (reference sequence). CDR3 length: 15 residues. The germline V and J ends were trimmed by 6 bases and 8 bases, with 20 bases remaining between them. CDR3 sequence: CASSQSAGVVDTIYF. CDR3 sequence (DNA): TGTGCCAGCAGCCAATCGGCGGGGGTCGTGGACACCATATATTTT.

The genes are TRBV2 and TRBJ1-5; no definite D call. Germline-derived CDR1 and CDR2 are SNHLY and FYNNEI. Trimming removed 1 base at V and 4 bases at J, with 11 bases between. The CDR3 extends over 15 amino acids. This CDR3 is CASSEVGGLNQPQHF. Written as DNA, the CDR3 is TGTGCCAGCAGTGAAGTGGGAGGTTTGAATCAGCCCCAGCATTTT.

The chain is built from TRBV20-1 and TRBJ2-7; 10 nucleotides agree with TRBD2. Germline V gives CDR1 DFQATT, CDR2 SNEGSKA (reference sequence). V lost 3 bases to trimming and J lost 0 bases; unmatched junction nucleotides: 17. This CDR3 region has 19 residues. The DNA for the CDR3 is TGCAGTGCTAGCCTCTATGGTATAGCGGGGGGCCAACGCTCCTACGAGCAGTACTTC. Encoded protein: CSASLYGIAGGQRSYEQYF.

This clonotype showed up many times. The V call is TRBV2, the J call TRBJ2-7; TRBD1 aligns across 8 bases. V lost 7 bases, J lost 4 bases, and 18 bases stayed unmatched. From germline, CDR1 is SNHLY and CDR2 FYNNEI. CDR3 length: 17 amino acids. The CDR3 sequence is CASTPDRARTEKYEQYF. The CDR3, as DNA: TGTGCCAGCACCCCGGACAGGGCCAGGACCGAGAAATACGAGCAGTACTTC.

This clonotype was found many times. V gene TRBV6-6 combines with J gene TRBJ2-7; the match to TRBD2 covers 8 bases. J was trimmed by 0 bases and V by 8 bases; bases with no gene match: 9. CDR3 length: 15 residues. The germline V gene encodes CDR1 MNHNY and CDR2 SVGAGI (reference sequence). The CDR3 loop reads CASADPGGSSYEQYF. In nucleotides, the CDR3 is TGTGCCAGCGCGGACCCGGGGGGGAGCTCCTACGAGCAGTACTTC.

This clonotype was picked up a small number of times. This chain joins TRBV29-1 and TRBJ1-2, with no clear D. This CDR3 spans 13 amino acids. Trimming took 6 bases from V and 6 from J, leaving 17 bases between them. From germline, CDR1 is SQVTM and CDR2 ANQGSEA. The CDR3 sequence is CSVGFRSADGYTF. CDR3 sequence (DNA): TGCAGCGTGGGGTTTCGGTCGGCGGATGGCTACACCTTC.

This clonotype has just a few counts. This chain links TRBV6-5 with TRBJ1-2; the D is unclear. The germline V gene encodes CDR1 MNHEY and CDR2 SVGAGI. The CDR3 length is 14 residues. Trimming pared 2 bases from V and 4 bases from J, leaving 11 bases between. The DNA of the CDR3 is TGTGCCAGCAGTTACAAGAGGGAGGGCTATGGCTACACCTTC. Its protein product is CASSYKREGYGYTF.

This clonotype rates as large (0.1 to 1%). This rearrangement joins TRBV28 to TRBJ2-5; no reliable D call. V dropped 8 bases and J dropped 2 bases, with 9 bases sitting between them. The CDR3 is 12 residues long. Germline values: CDR1 MDHEN, CDR2 SYDVKM. CDR3 DNA: TGTGCCAGCTCCCCCGGGCAAGAGACCCAGTACTTC. This sequence encodes CASSPGQETQYF. Combining the CDR3 with reference TRBV28 and TRBJ2-5 gives the whole variable domain DVKVTQSSRYLVKRTGEKVFLECVQDMDHENMFWYRQDPGLGLRLIYFSYDVKMKEKGDIPEGYSVSREKKERFSLILESASTNQTSMYLCASSPGQETQYFGPGTRLLVL.

This clonotype was observed a handful of times. V is TRBV13 and J is TRBJ2-1, with D perhaps TRBD1 or TRBD2 (5 bases each). Trimming cost V 6 bases and J 2 bases, with 11 bases left between them. The CDR3 contains 14 residues. Germline values: CDR1 PRHDT, CDR2 FYEKMQ (reference sequence). In nucleotides, the CDR3 is TGTGCCAGCAGTCAGGGAGCACCCTACAATGAGCAGTTCTTC. Translation: CASSQGAPYNEQFF. The full variable domain, with the rest looked up from reference TRBV13 and TRBJ2-1, is AAGVIQSPRHLIKEKRETATLKCYPIPRHDTVYWYQQGPGQDPQFLISFYEKMQSDKGSIPDRFSAQQFSDYHSELNMSSLELGDSALYFCASSQGAPYNEQFFGPGTRLTVL.

This clonotype was seen many times. CDR3 bases: TGTGCCAGCAGCCAGAGACAGGGGTTCCGTGGCTACACCTTC. This codes for CASSQRQGFRGYTF. This rearrangement joins TRBV7-9 to TRBJ1-2, with 8 bases lining up with TRBD1. Trimming at V came to 5 bases and at J to 7 bases, leaving 9 bases not matched to a gene. This CDR3 spans 14 amino acids. Germline V lookup: CDR1 SEHNR, CDR2 FQNEAQ (reference sequence).

This clonotype occurred a few times. The chain links TRBV29-1 to TRBJ2-5; D remains unclear. Germline V lookup: CDR1 SQVTM, CDR2 ANQGSEA. V was trimmed by 5 bases and J by 0 bases, leaving 19 bases between them. CDR3 size: 16 residues. The CDR3 coding sequence is TGCAGCGTTCCAATTCTGCGAAGGGAAAACCAAGAGACCCAGTACTTC. It yields the protein CSVPILRRENQETQYF. The full variable domain, rest sourced from reference TRBV29-1 and TRBJ2-5, is SAVISQKPSRDICQRGTSLTIQCQVDSQVTMMFWYRQQPGQSLTLIATANQGSEATYESGFVIDKFPISRPNLTFSTLTVSNMSPEDSSIYLCSVPILRRENQETQYFGPGTRLLVL.

There are many counts of this clonotype. The chain employs TRBV6-5 and TRBJ2-1; D remains ambiguous. The CDR3 runs 13 residues. CDR1 MNHEY and CDR2 SVGAGI come from the germline V gene. Trimming pared 2 bases from V and 10 bases from J, leaving 12 bases between. CDR3 bases: TGTGCCAGCAGTTACGTACCGGATAGGGAGCAGTTCTTC. The encoded protein is CASSYVPDREQFF.

This clonotype occurred a few times. The chain joins TRBV7-9 to TRBJ1-6; no firm D call. The CDR3 sequence is 12 residues long. Germline V CDR1 and CDR2: SEHNR, FQNEAQ (reference sequence). Trimming removed 6 bases at V and 8 bases at J, with 8 bases between. The CDR3 nucleotides read TGTGCCAGCAGTAACCGGGATTCACCCCTCCACTTT. It specifies CASSNRDSPLHF.

The table lists this clonotype with a few counts. This chain links TRBV12-3 or TRBV12-4 with TRBJ1-1; 7 bases are a match to TRBD1. The CDR3 sequence is 14 residues long. After removal of 8 bases from V and 4 bases from J, the junction contained 10 bases not matched to a gene. The DNA for the CDR3 is TGTGCCAGCCACATATCCGGGACAGCCACTGAAGCTTTCTTT. It yields the protein CASHISGTATEAFF.

This clonotype appeared many times. The chain couples TRBV4-2 to TRBJ1-1, with 11 bases aligning to TRBD1. After removal of 7 bases from V and 4 bases from J, the junction contained 2 bases not matched to a gene. Germline V CDR1 and CDR2: LGHNA, YNFKEQ. CDR3 size: 13 residues. This CDR3 is CASMGTGGTEAFF. CDR3 bases: TGTGCCAGCATGGGGACAGGGGGCACTGAAGCTTTCTTT.

About this clonotype itself: At one of its ends the junction is not consistent with the germline gene, which may arise from a read error. The rearrangement uses TRBV7-9 and TRBJ2-5; 7 nucleotides line up with TRBD1. From germline, CDR1 is SEHNR and CDR2 FQNEAQ (reference sequence). The CDR3 is 15 amino acids. CDR3 DNA sequence: TGTGCCAGCAGCTTACGAACAGGGGCACAAGAGACCCAGTGCTTC. Residues: CASSLRTGAQETQCF. Drawing the rest from reference TRBV7-9 and TRBJ2-5, the complete variable domain is DTGVSQNPRHKITKRGQNVTFRCDPISEHNRLYWYRQTLGQGPEFLTYFQNEAQLEKSRLLSDRFSAERPKGSFSTLEIQRTEQGDSAMYLCASSLRTGAQETQCFGPGTRLLVL.

This clonotype was seen ten or more times. The chain employs TRBV20-1 and TRBJ1-1; the match to TRBD1 covers 8 bases. Germline V gene sequence: CDR1 DFQATT, CDR2 SNEGSKA (reference sequence). The CDR3 spans 15 residues. The ends lost 4 bases at V and 5 bases at J; junction bases unmatched: 12. CDR3: CSAIFNRGASTEAFF. The CDR3, as DNA: TGCAGTGCTATCTTCAACAGGGGGGCCTCAACTGAAGCTTTCTTT.

The sample holds many counts of this clonotype. This chain uses TRBV7-9 with TRBJ1-1; D remains unclear. V was shortened by 3 bases and J by 1 base, with 6 bases between the two germline ends. The CDR3 runs to 13 residues. Looked up from germline, CDR1 is SEHNR and CDR2 is FQNEAQ (reference sequence). DNA for the CDR3: TGTGCCAGCAGCTTCACGACGAACACTGAAGCTTTCTTT. Translated: CASSFTTNTEAFF.